These T cell receptor beta chains were read from a single sample in a study of CD8+CD57+ T cells in acquired aplastic anemia. In TCRdb, the reads were re-called with MiXCR into one record per CDR3 protein. The data hold under 200,000 distinct CDR3 sequences, with roughly half observed a single time. Specimen: sorted CD4+, CD8+, or CD8+CD57+ T cells (not recorded which) from PBMCs. The receptors shown here come from a human donor with aplastic anemia. Each CDR3 is given with its conserved first and last residue. Fields, in order: J gene, clone size, D gene, CDR3 length, V gene, CDR3 protein, CDR3 DNA. A D gene is named only where the DNA matches it firmly. Where a row states a size, it is once, few, many or the class of an expanded clone; other rows omit it.

TRBJ2-2,.,.,13,TRBV29-1,CSVDIAAAGELFF,TGCAGCGTTGATATAGCGGCCGCCGGGGAGCTGTTTTTT
TRBJ2-3,.,.,14,TRBV24-1,CATGPAGSTDTQYF,TGTGCCACCGGGCCGGCGGGAAGCACAGATACGCAGTATTTT
TRBJ1-1,many,.,14,TRBV7-9,CASSLEGLGTEAFF,TGTGCCAGCAGCTTAGAAGGCTTGGGGACTGAAGCTTTCTTT
TRBJ1-2,once,.,15,TRBV2,CASSEPHRSYYGYTF,TGTGCCAGCAGTGAACCCCACCGGAGCTACTATGGCTACACCTTC
TRBJ2-3,.,.,16,TRBV29-1,CSVEDRTGSSTDTQYF,TGCAGCGTTGAAGATCGGACGGGCTCTAGCACAGATACGCAGTATTTT
TRBJ2-7,.,TRBD1,16,TRBV5-1,CASSSGQGGQTYEQYF,TGCGCCAGCAGCTCAGGACAGGGGGGACAGACCTACGAGCAGTACTTC
TRBJ2-7,many,TRBD1,16,TRBV20-1,CSARKPGTGLSYEQYF,TGCAGTGCTAGAAAACCCGGGACAGGGTTATCCTACGAGCAGTACTTC
TRBJ2-2,once,TRBD1,15,TRBV7-9,CASSAGTGATGELFF,TGTGCCAGCAGCGCCGGGACAGGTGCCACCGGGGAGCTGTTTTTT
TRBJ2-1,few,.,8,TRBV9,CASSATAF,TGTGCCAGCAGCGCGACAGCCTTC
TRBJ1-2,many,.,12,TRBV20-1,CSARGGATGYTF,TGCAGTGCTAGAGGGGGGGCGACTGGCTACACCTTC
TRBJ2-7,.,TRBD1,14,TRBV5-1,CASSHGTGVDEQYF,TGCGCCAGCAGCCACGGGACAGGGGTGGACGAGCAGTACTTC
TRBJ2-5,.,.,11,TRBV29-1,CSLWGQATQYF,TGCAGCTTATGGGGTCAAGCGACCCAGTACTTC
TRBJ2-2,many,.,13,TRBV7-7,CASSFRVAGELFF,TGTGCCAGCAGCTTTCGAGTGGCCGGGGAGCTGTTTTTT
TRBJ1-4,.,.,13,TRBV30,CASIQGRNEKLFF,TGTGCCTCAATCCAGGGGAGAAATGAAAAACTGTTTTTT
TRBJ1-5,.,TRBD1,17,TRBV19,CASSIWTGTPAGQPQHF,TGTGCCAGTAGTATCTGGACAGGAACTCCCGCGGGTCAGCCCCAGCATTTT
TRBJ2-1,.,TRBD1,14,TRBV29-1,CSALTGVGYNEQFF,TGCAGCGCCTTGACAGGGGTGGGCTACAATGAGCAGTTCTTC
TRBJ1-5,many,.,17,TRBV7-9,CASSLGSGNYEDQPQHF,TGTGCCAGCAGCTTAGGATCCGGGAACTATGAGGATCAGCCCCAGCATTTT
TRBJ2-1,many,TRBD2,15,TRBV29-1,CSVELAGVGVGEQFF,TGCAGCGTTGAATTAGCGGGAGTGGGGGTGGGTGAGCAGTTCTTC
TRBJ1-3,.,TRBD1,16,TRBV15,CATSRDLGTVANTIYF,TGTGCCACCAGCAGAGATCTTGGGACAGTGGCAAACACCATATATTTT
TRBJ2-1,.,TRBD2,14,TRBV12-3/TRBV12-4,CASSFRLARNEQFF,TGTGCCAGCAGTTTCAGACTAGCGAGGAATGAGCAGTTCTTC
TRBJ2-3,.,TRBD2,16,TRBV19,CASSILGGRGTDTQYF,TGTGCCAGTAGTATATTAGGCGGGAGAGGGACAGATACGCAGTATTTT
TRBJ1-2,many,.,15,TRBV20-1,CSALTGGSSNYGYTF,TGCAGTGCTCTCACCGGCGGGTCCTCTAACTATGGCTACACCTTC
TRBJ2-5,.,.,16,TRBV24-1,CATSEGAGRERETQYF,TGTGCCACCTCGGAGGGGGCAGGGAGGGAGAGGGAGACCCAGTACTTC
TRBJ2-5,.,.,16,TRBV9,CASSVGGGNRQETQYF,TGTGCCAGCAGCGTAGGAGGCGGGAATAGGCAAGAGACCCAGTACTTC
TRBJ1-1,.,.,11,TRBV12-3/TRBV12-4,CASSYGSEAFF,TGTGCCAGCAGTTATGGGTCTGAAGCTTTCTTT
TRBJ2-1,.,TRBD1,15,TRBV11-1,CASSTTGGAHNEQFF,TGTGCCAGCAGCACTACAGGGGGCGCGCACAATGAGCAGTTCTTC
TRBJ1-2,.,.,12,TRBV2,CASSPSGPGYTF,TGTGCCAGCAGCCCCTCGGGGCCTGGCTACACCTTC
TRBJ2-7,.,.,15,TRBV12-1,CASRYRDRDCHEQYF,TGTGCCAGCAGATACCGGGACAGGGATTGCCACGAGCAGTACTTC
TRBJ1-2,many,TRBD1,13,TRBV10-3,CAIRIQGNYGYTF,TGTGCCATCAGGATACAGGGGAACTATGGCTACACCTTC
TRBJ2-7,many,TRBD2,14,TRBV4-1,CASSQRDTGLATLF,TGCGCCAGCAGCCAGAGGGATACAGGACTAGCGACCCTCTTC
TRBJ1-2,many,.,15,TRBV5-5,CASSLVGQVGYGYTF,TGTGCCAGCAGCTTGGTTGGCCAGGTCGGCTATGGCTACACCTTC
TRBJ2-1,.,TRBD2,15,TRBV24-1,CATSAPREGSYEQFF,TGTGCCACCAGTGCGCCGCGGGAGGGTTCTTATGAGCAGTTCTTC
TRBJ2-3,many,.,15,TRBV6-2/TRBV6-3,CASKGGPVRTDTQYF,TGTGCCAGCAAGGGCGGGCCCGTGCGCACAGATACGCAGTATTTT
TRBJ1-5,.,.,12,TRBV7-3,CASSRYDQPQHF,TGTGCCAGCAGCCGCTACGATCAGCCCCAGCATTTT
TRBJ2-3,many,TRBD2,15,TRBV20-1,CSARTSGGVLDTQYF,TGCAGTGCTCGTACTAGCGGGGGGGTTTTAGATACGCAGTATTTT
TRBJ2-7,.,.,13,TRBV3-1,CASSQGNKPEQYF,TGTGCCAGCAGCCAAGGGAACAAGCCAGAGCAGTACTTC
TRBJ1-6,once,TRBD1,14,TRBV15,CATSGGQEYSPLHF,TGTGCCACCAGCGGGGGACAGGAGTATTCACCCCTCCACTTT
TRBJ2-1,.,.,14,TRBV20-1,CSASGNRPDNEQFF,TGCAGTGCTAGCGGGAACCGACCTGACAATGAGCAGTTCTTC
TRBJ1-1,.,.,14,TRBV9,CASRGDRMNTEAFF,TGTGCCAGCAGAGGGGACCGAATGAACACTGAAGCTTTCTTT
TRBJ1-4,many,.,14,TRBV5-4,CASSLGFANEKLFF,TGTGCCAGCAGCTTGGGCTTCGCTAATGAAAAACTGTTTTTT
TRBJ2-3,many,TRBD1,19,TRBV4-2,CASILQGQGSYPSTDTQYF,TGTGCCAGCATCCTACAGGGACAGGGATCCTACCCAAGCACAGATACGCAGTATTTT
TRBJ2-7,.,TRBD2,13,TRBV7-6,CASSLDPGGEQYF,TGTGCCAGCAGCTTGGACCCCGGGGGGGAGCAGTACTTC
TRBJ2-7,.,TRBD2,14,TRBV7-2,CASSLERGGNEQYF,TGTGCCAGCAGCTTGGAGCGGGGGGGCAACGAGCAGTACTTC
TRBJ2-1,.,TRBD1,14,TRBV19,CASTGTGVGNEQFF,TGTGCCAGTACTGGGACAGGGGTCGGCAATGAGCAGTTCTTC
TRBJ1-2,.,.,13,TRBV29-1,CSVEDRENYGYTF,TGCAGCGTTGAAGACAGGGAGAACTATGGCTACACCTTC
TRBJ2-7,.,.,14,TRBV24-1,CATSSSGSSYEQYF,TGTGCCACCAGTAGTAGCGGCAGCTCCTACGAGCAGTACTTC
TRBJ2-3,.,.,17,TRBV7-6,CASSLARAPLGTDTQYF,TGTGCCAGCAGCTTAGCCCGTGCCCCCCTCGGGACAGATACGCAGTATTTT
TRBJ2-7,.,TRBD1,13,TRBV11-3,CASSTTTGLEQYF,TGTGCCAGCAGCACCACGACAGGGCTCGAGCAGTACTTC
TRBJ1-6,.,.,15,TRBV12-3/TRBV12-4,CASSSIGHLGSPLHF,TGTGCCAGCAGTTCGATAGGACACCTCGGGTCACCCCTCCACTTT
TRBJ2-4,many,TRBD1,13,TRBV24-1,CATSGQAQNIQYF,TGTGCCACCAGCGGACAGGCGCAAAACATTCAGTACTTC
TRBJ2-2,.,.,12,TRBV7-8,CASSPFAGELLF,TGTGCCAGCAGCCCCTTCGCCGGGGAGCTGCTTTTT
TRBJ2-7,.,TRBD1,17,TRBV7-3,CASSQNKRGTGGYEQYF,TGTGCCAGCAGCCAGAATAAGAGGGGGACAGGGGGCTACGAGCAGTACTTC
TRBJ1-6,.,.,14,TRBV19,CASSGVSPDSPLHF,TGTGCCAGTAGTGGGGTCTCTCCCGATTCACCCCTCCACTTT